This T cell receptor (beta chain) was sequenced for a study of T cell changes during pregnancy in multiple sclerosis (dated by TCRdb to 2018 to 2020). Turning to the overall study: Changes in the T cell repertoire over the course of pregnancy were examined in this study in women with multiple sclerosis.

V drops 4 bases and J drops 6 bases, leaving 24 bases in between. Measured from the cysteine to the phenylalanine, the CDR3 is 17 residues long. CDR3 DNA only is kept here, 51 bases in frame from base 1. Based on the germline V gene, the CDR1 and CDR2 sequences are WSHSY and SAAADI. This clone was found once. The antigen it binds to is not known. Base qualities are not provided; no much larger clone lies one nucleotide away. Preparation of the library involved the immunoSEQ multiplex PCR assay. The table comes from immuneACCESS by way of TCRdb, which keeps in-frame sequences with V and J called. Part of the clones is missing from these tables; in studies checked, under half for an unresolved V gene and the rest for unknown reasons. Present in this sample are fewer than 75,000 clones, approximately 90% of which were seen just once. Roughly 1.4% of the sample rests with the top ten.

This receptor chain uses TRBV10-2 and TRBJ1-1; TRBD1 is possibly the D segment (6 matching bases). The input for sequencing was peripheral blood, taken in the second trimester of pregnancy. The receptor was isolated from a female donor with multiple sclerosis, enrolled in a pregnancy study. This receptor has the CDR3 CASSAGRGSSKAAEAFF. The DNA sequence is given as TGCGCCAGCAGTGCGGGGAGGGGGTCTTCGAAGGCCGCTGAAGCTTTCTTT.